The subject of this entry is one TCR beta chain. This clonotype was found many times. This receptor's antigen is unknown. No per-base quality is available; no much larger clone lies one base away. The data were taken from a study of T-cell reconstitution after alpha-beta-depleted transplantation in children (dated by TCRdb to 2016 to 2017). For the study in its entirety: T-cell immune reconstitution after TCRalphabeta/CD19-depleted allogeneic hematopoietic cell transplantation in children was quantitatively tracked in the study by means of TCR repertoire profiling.

Libraries were made using PCR. TCRdb shows the sequencer as Illumina HiSeq 2500. TCR library preparation used molecular barcoding, with unique molecular identifiers applied to normalize quantification of the TCRbeta repertoire. TCRdb trimmed the raw reads at Q25, called clones with MiXCR and kept productive beta chains. Identical CDR3 proteins give one entry, which carries the most common genes and DNA. This sample holds around 180,000 distinct CDR3 sequences; over 8.5% were observed only once. Of the sample, around 14% falls within the top ten clones. What the treatment or condition label conveys for this sample: allogeneic hematopoietic cell transplantation with graft depleted of TCRalphabeta T cells and CD19 B cells. TCRalphabeta/CD19-depleted allogeneic hematopoietic cell grafts were given to the transplant recipients, all of whom were children. CDR1 and CDR2 (LNHNV, YYDKDF) derive from the germline V gene (reference sequence). From the cysteine up to the phenylalanine, the CDR3 has a length of 12 residues. Only the CDR3 region is kept as DNA, spanning 36 bases read in frame from base 1. V and J lose 5 bases and 6 bases, and a span of 8 bases separates them.

The study at large found these results: Over the following months the frequencies of hyperexpanded clones went down, and after one year T-cell counts and TCRbeta diversity were mostly credited to newly produced T cells. In some patients, the high TCRbeta diversity seen at day 60 was put down to recipient T cells and intrathymic progenitors that had survived conditioning. The apparently early alphabetaT-cell count recovery about two months after transplant was reportedly dependent on only several hundred rapidly expanded clones derived from non-depleted graft cells.

The clonotype originates from a boy between 2 and 10 years old with acute myeloid leukemia, due to receive a stem cell transplant. The sequence joins TRBV15 to TRBJ2-1, with the D segment identity uncertain. This material consisted of PBMCs, taken before TCRalphabeta/CD19-depleted stem cell transplant. The CDR3 region: CATSVPANEQFF. The DNA is TGTGCCACCAGCGTACCAGCCAATGAGCAGTTCTTC. The CDR3 plus the reference TRBV15 and TRBJ2-1 genes for the other parts give the full variable domain: DAMVIQNPRYQVTQFGKPVTLSCSQTLNHNVMYWYQQKSSQAPKLLFHYYDKDFNNEADTPDNFQSRRPNTSFCFLDIRSPGLGDTAMYLCATSVPANEQFFGPGTRLTVL.